Listed below are T cell receptor beta chains from one sample, sequenced in a study of Ad26.COV2.S vaccination and SARS-CoV-2 variants. Some clones are missing from TCRdb's copy, which holds only in-frame ones; the method was immunoSEQ multiplex PCR. The sample lists about 350,000 clones; 92% were seen once. The starting material was peripheral blood, obtained after recovery from COVID-19. The receptors come from a human donor who had recovered from COVID-19. The CDR3 runs from the conserved cysteine through the conserved F or W. Each record gives: J gene, V gene, D gene, CDR3 length, clone size, CDR3 DNA, CDR3 protein. The D gene is left open where the match is weak. Only some rows state a clone size, as once, few, many or a class for expanded clones.

j_gene: TRBJ1-1; v_gene: TRBV27; d_gene: TRBD1; len: 12; abundance: NA; CDR3nt: TGTGCCAGCAGTTTGACAGGGCTTGAAGCTTTCTTT; CDR3aa: CASSLTGLEAFF
j_gene: TRBJ2-5; v_gene: TRBV2; d_gene: NA; len: 14; abundance: NA; CDR3nt: TGTGCCAGCAGTGCCCGGGCGGCCCCGGAGACCCAGTACTTC; CDR3aa: CASSARAAPETQYF
j_gene: TRBJ1-2; v_gene: TRBV27; d_gene: TRBD1; len: 15; abundance: few; CDR3nt: TGTGCCAGCAGTTTAAGGACAGGGAAAGGGTATGGCTACACCTTC; CDR3aa: CASSLRTGKGYGYTF
j_gene: TRBJ1-2; v_gene: TRBV6-6; d_gene: TRBD1; len: 13; abundance: NA; CDR3nt: TGTGCCAGCGACAGGGCGACAGGGAGTGGCTACACCTTC; CDR3aa: CASDRATGSGYTF
j_gene: TRBJ1-4; v_gene: TRBV7-8; d_gene: NA; len: 15; abundance: few; CDR3nt: TGTGCCAGCAGCTCCACTCCCGTAACTAATGAAAAACTGTTTTTT; CDR3aa: CASSSTPVTNEKLFF
j_gene: TRBJ1-2; v_gene: TRBV6-2/TRBV6-3; d_gene: TRBD1; len: 20; abundance: NA; CDR3nt: TGTGCCAGCAGTTATCCCCAGACAGGGCGCGGCAAGCTAGTGGGCTATGGCTACACCTTC; CDR3aa: CASSYPQTGRGKLVGYGYTF
j_gene: TRBJ1-1; v_gene: TRBV9; d_gene: NA; len: 14; abundance: NA; CDR3nt: TGTGCCAGCAGCGTAGCCCGAATTGACACTGAAGCTTTCTTT; CDR3aa: CASSVARIDTEAFF
j_gene: TRBJ2-5; v_gene: TRBV19; d_gene: NA; len: 12; abundance: NA; CDR3nt: TGTGCCACAAAGGGTCGCGGGGAGACCCAGTACTTC; CDR3aa: CATKGRGETQYF
j_gene: TRBJ1-1; v_gene: TRBV6-5; d_gene: NA; len: 14; abundance: NA; CDR3nt: TGTGCCAGCAGTCTACATCGGGCGGAGACTGAAGCTTTCTTT; CDR3aa: CASSLHRAETEAFF
j_gene: TRBJ1-1; v_gene: TRBV6-1; d_gene: NA; len: 13; abundance: NA; CDR3nt: TGTGCCAGCAGTGAAAGGGCGGCAGATAGAGCTTTCTTT; CDR3aa: CASSERAADRAFF
j_gene: TRBJ2-3; v_gene: TRBV9; d_gene: NA; len: 17; abundance: NA; CDR3nt: TGTGCCAGCAGCGTTTCCGCTAAGCCGTCTAGCACAGATACGCAGTATTTT; CDR3aa: CASSVSAKPSSTDTQYF
j_gene: TRBJ2-2; v_gene: TRBV6-5; d_gene: NA; len: 13; abundance: once; CDR3nt: TGTGCCACTTTGGACAGGAACACCGGGGAGCTGTTTTTT; CDR3aa: CATLDRNTGELFF
j_gene: TRBJ1-1; v_gene: TRBV9; d_gene: NA; len: 12; abundance: NA; CDR3nt: TGTGCCAGCAGCGCCAGGGTTGGGGAAGCTTTCTTT; CDR3aa: CASSARVGEAFF
j_gene: TRBJ2-3; v_gene: TRBV7-9; d_gene: TRBD2; len: 15; abundance: NA; CDR3nt: TGTGCCAGCAGTTCCGGGACTAGCCTCACAGATACGCAGTATTTT; CDR3aa: CASSSGTSLTDTQYF
j_gene: TRBJ1-2; v_gene: TRBV12-3/TRBV12-4; d_gene: NA; len: 13; abundance: NA; CDR3nt: TGTGCCAGCACCGTGGGGGGGGCCGGTGGCTACACCTTC; CDR3aa: CASTVGGAGGYTF
j_gene: TRBJ2-2; v_gene: TRBV2; d_gene: NA; len: 14; abundance: NA; CDR3nt: TGTGCCACCCGGGGGGCGGGGATCACCGGGGAGCTGTTTTTT; CDR3aa: CATRGAGITGELFF
j_gene: TRBJ1-2; v_gene: TRBV12-3/TRBV12-4; d_gene: NA; len: 13; abundance: NA; CDR3nt: TGTGCCAGCAGTTTAAACAGACTCTATGGCTACACCTTC; CDR3aa: CASSLNRLYGYTF
j_gene: TRBJ2-1; v_gene: TRBV9; d_gene: NA; len: 13; abundance: NA; CDR3nt: TGTGCCAGCAGCGTAGAGGGGGTCGATGAGCAGTTCTTC; CDR3aa: CASSVEGVDEQFF
j_gene: TRBJ2-3; v_gene: TRBV6-6; d_gene: NA; len: 13; abundance: NA; CDR3nt: TGTGCCAGCCAGGGGCTGAAGGCAGATACGCAGTATTTT; CDR3aa: CASQGLKADTQYF
j_gene: TRBJ1-2; v_gene: TRBV5-1; d_gene: TRBD1; len: 17; abundance: NA; CDR3nt: TGCGCCAGCACCCGAGAAGTCAAGACAGGGGGCTACTATGGCTACACCTTC; CDR3aa: CASTREVKTGGYYGYTF
j_gene: TRBJ1-1; v_gene: TRBV9; d_gene: TRBD1; len: 15; abundance: NA; CDR3nt: TGTGCCAGCAGCGTAAATGACAGGGGTCAAACTGAAGCTTTCTTT; CDR3aa: CASSVNDRGQTEAFF
j_gene: TRBJ1-6; v_gene: TRBV5-1; d_gene: NA; len: 15; abundance: few; CDR3nt: TGCGCCAGCAGCCAGCTTAGGGACCTTAGATCACCCCTCCACTTT; CDR3aa: CASSQLRDLRSPLHF
j_gene: TRBJ1-5; v_gene: TRBV6-1; d_gene: NA; len: 13; abundance: NA; CDR3nt: TGTGCCAGCAGTGAAGGAATCTACCAGCCCCAGCATTTT; CDR3aa: CASSEGIYQPQHF
j_gene: TRBJ2-2; v_gene: TRBV7-2; d_gene: TRBD1; len: 15; abundance: NA; CDR3nt: TGTGCCAGCAGCTTAGAGGGGGCTAACACCGGGGAGCTGTTTTTT; CDR3aa: CASSLEGANTGELFF